This T cell receptor (beta chain) came from a study of response to subunit inactivated influenza vaccine. With regard to this clonotype: Its target is unknown.

General observations from the study: A suggestion made by the authors is that each seasonal influenza vaccination recruits few new T cells.

TCRdb reanalysed the RT-PCR reads using MiXCR and keeps one entry per CDR3 protein. The table lists about 700,000 distinct CDR3 sequences, about 14% of them singletons. Germline assignment: CDR1 LGHDT and CDR2 YNNKEL (reference sequence). The CDR3 consists of 16 residues. The V gene lost 1 base and the J gene lost 5 bases, with 15 bases spanning the gap. Specimen: PBMCs from blood, collected around 15 days before vaccination. This rearrangement joins TRBV3-1 to TRBJ2-1; tentatively, D is TRBD1 or TRBD2 (6 bases each). The origin of this receptor is a man between 50 and 59 years old who received an inactivated influenza vaccine. For the CDR3, the DNA is TGTGCCAGCAGCCAAGTAGGGGGAGGACTCCACAATGAGCAGTTCTTC. Encoded protein: CASSQVGGGLHNEQFF.